This note documents a single T cell receptor (beta chain) sequence. The sample comes from a study of blood T cell repertoires in COVID-19. Across the study: The study drew acute and convalescent COVID-19 samples from the United States, Italy and Spain. The cDNA or gDNA used as material had been derived from T cells, B-cell-depleted T cells, or PBMCs.

Authors' data handling: Amplification from reference gene primers served as the basis for estimated nucleated cell counts. The repertoire was sequenced with immunoSEQ multiplex PCR; TCRdb's copy has only in-frame clones and lacks some. V and J calls and clone size come straight from that table; D and trimming were deduced from the DNA. The table has 650,000 to 800,000 clones, approximately 90% seen once. Germline V gene sequence: CDR1 SGDLS, CDR2 YYNGEE. CDR3 size: 14 residues. V was shortened by 3 bases and J by 2 bases, with 12 bases between the two germline ends. The specimen sequenced was peripheral blood. The chain has TRBV9 and TRBJ2-7, with a tentative D call TRBD2 (7 bases). The TCR comes from a woman between 18 and 30 years old with acute or convalescent COVID-19. CDR3 sequence: CASSEGGGPYEQYF. The CDR3, as DNA: TGTGCCAGCAGCGAGGGGGGGGGCCCCTACGAGCAGTACTTC.